The sequence of this TCR beta chain was determined in a study of Ad26.COV2.S vaccination and SARS-CoV-2 variants. This CDR3 spans 15 amino acids. The V gene end was trimmed by 6 bases and the J gene end by 0 bases; junction bases not matched to a gene: 7. CDR1 and CDR2 (germline): SGHRS, YFSETQ. To note about this clone: Antigen: not known.

Whole-study findings and limits: Once vaccination had occurred, spike-specific CD8+ and CD4+ T cell responses reportedly showed substantial breadth. Vaccine and placebo recipients had similar non-spike TCR breadth.

Regarding treatment: some 20 received Ad26.COV2.S at low or high dose, single or two shots; 5 received placebo; per-sample allocation not given. Samples came from day 63 after the first vaccine or placebo injection. Donation was by an adult aged 18-55 years who was in Boston. Profiling relied on immunoSEQ multiplex PCR, and the TCRdb table lists in-frame clones only, not all of them. The table lists 350,000 to 400,000 clones, about 88% of them singletons. This rearrangement joins TRBV5-1 to TRBJ2-7; 9 bases agree with TRBD2. This receptor was taken from a person between 18 and 59 years old who received the Ad26.COV2.S COVID-19 vaccine or a placebo. This specimen consisted of peripheral blood, obtained in a trial of Ad26.COV2.S vaccine versus placebo. The CDR3 bases are TGCGCCAGCACCGCAAGGACTAGCGACTCCTACGAGCAGTACTTC. Translation gives CASTARTSDSYEQYF.